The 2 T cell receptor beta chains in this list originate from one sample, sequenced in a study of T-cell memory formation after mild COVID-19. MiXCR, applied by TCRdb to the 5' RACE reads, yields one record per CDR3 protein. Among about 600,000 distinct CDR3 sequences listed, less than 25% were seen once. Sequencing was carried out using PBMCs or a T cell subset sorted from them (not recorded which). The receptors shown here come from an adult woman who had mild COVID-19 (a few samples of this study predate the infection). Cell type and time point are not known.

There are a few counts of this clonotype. The chain's CDR3 is CSASLPGQLAKNIQYF. DNA for the CDR3: TGCAGTGCTAGCTTACCGGGACAGCTAGCCAAAAACATTCAGTACTTC. The chain links TRBV20-1 to TRBJ2-4; TRBD1 matches at 7 bases. V dropped 3 bases and J dropped 0; count of bases not matched to a gene: 8. Germline lookup yields CDR1 DFQATT and CDR2 SNEGSKA (reference sequence). This CDR3 comprises 16 residues.

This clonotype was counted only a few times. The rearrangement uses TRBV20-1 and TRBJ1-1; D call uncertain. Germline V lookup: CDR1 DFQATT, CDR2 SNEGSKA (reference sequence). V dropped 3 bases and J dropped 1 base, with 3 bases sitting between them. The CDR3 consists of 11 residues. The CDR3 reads CSARGNTEAFF. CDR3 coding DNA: TGCAGTGCTAGGGGGAACACTGAAGCTTTCTTT.